What follows are 22 T cell receptor beta chains derived from one specimen sequenced in a study of T cell responses to AZD1222 COVID-19 vaccine. Sequencing used immunoSEQ multiplex PCR; TCRdb keeps in-frame clones, though not all of them. Among about 190,000 clones listed, around 87% were seen once. Sequencing used peripheral blood, obtained on day 0 of MenACWY control vaccination. Receptors originate from an adult in good health.

V usage is TRBV29-1 and J usage is TRBJ1-2, with D possibly TRBD1 on 6 matching bases. The germline V and J ends were trimmed by 6 bases and 3 bases, with 17 bases remaining between them. The CDR3 is 14 amino acids. The germline V gene has CDR1 SQVTM and CDR2 ANQGSEA. CDR3 in amino acids: CSVRGGGADYGYTF. The CDR3 DNA reads as TGCAGCGTCCGAGGAGGGGGGGCAGACTATGGCTACACCTTC.

The chain uses TRBV6-6 and TRBJ1-3; D remains ambiguous. The V end was cut by 6 bases, the J end by 4 bases, with 13 bases between. The CDR3 is 14 residues long. The V gene's germline CDR1 is MNHNY and CDR2 SVGAGI (reference sequence). CDR3 DNA: TGTGCCAGCAGAGAACAAGCGCTCGGAAACACCATATATTTT. Protein sequence: CASREQALGNTIYF.

This chain joins TRBV19 and TRBJ1-5; the match to TRBD1 covers 7 bases. V gave up 6 bases and J gave up 0 bases; unmatched junction bases: 5. Germline assignment: CDR1 LNHDA and CDR2 SQIVND (reference sequence). The CDR3 has 15 amino acids. The CDR3 sequence is CASSGTVNSNQPQHF. The CDR3 nucleotides are TGTGCCAGTAGCGGGACAGTTAATAGCAATCAGCCCCAGCATTTT.

The J gene is TRBJ1-1, the V gene TRBV28; 7 bases are a match to TRBD1. Germline CDR1 and CDR2: MDHEN and SYDVKM. V lost 5 bases, J lost 0 bases, and 9 bases stayed unmatched. This CDR3 is 16 amino acids long. Here the CDR3 reads CASSPNRGLMNTEAFF. CDR3 coding DNA: TGTGCCAGCAGTCCCAACAGGGGCCTCATGAACACTGAAGCTTTCTTT.

This clone occurred a few times. The V gene is TRBV6-6, the J gene TRBJ2-7; possible D gene TRBD2, 6 bases. This CDR3 has 16 residues. Germline V gene sequence: CDR1 MNHNY, CDR2 SVGAGI (reference sequence). V was cut by 2 bases and J by 0 bases, with 14 bases left in between. The CDR3 is CASSYHRKDYSYEQYF. The CDR3 DNA reads TGTGCCAGCAGTTACCATCGGAAGGACTACTCCTACGAGCAGTACTTC.

The rearrangement joins TRBV5-6 to TRBJ1-2; D is possibly TRBD1 (5 bases). The CDR3 has 14 residues. CDR1 is SGHDT, CDR2 YYEEEE, per germline. With 0 bases removed from V and 5 bases from J, the gap between germline ends came to 11 bases. Here the CDR3 DNA reads TGTGCCAGCAGCTTGGAGGGGACTGCATATGGCTACACCTTC. Translating it yields CASSLEGTAYGYTF.

The chain couples TRBV5-1 to TRBJ2-7; D remains unclear. Germline-derived CDR1 and CDR2 are SGHRS and YFSETQ. With 4 bases removed from V and 0 bases from J, the gap between germline ends came to 11 bases. This CDR3 is built from 14 residues. The DNA for the CDR3 is TGCGCCAGCAGCCCAGTGGGAAACTCCTACGAGCAGTACTTC. Translating it yields CASSPVGNSYEQYF.

The V call is TRBV12-3 or TRBV12-4, the J call TRBJ1-5; a possible D gene is TRBD1 (6 bases). This CDR3 contains 13 residues. Trimming took 6 bases from V and 8 from J, leaving 14 bases between them. For the CDR3, the DNA is TGTGCCAGCAGCCGCAGGGGTGCGGAGCCCCAGCATTTT. This sequence encodes CASSRRGAEPQHF.

The genes are TRBV29-1 and TRBJ1-5, with TRBD1 as a possible D gene (6 bases). V was cut by 7 bases and J by 7 bases, with 14 bases left in between. The CDR3 is 12 residues long. The germline V gene encodes CDR1 SQVTM and CDR2 ANQGSEA. The CDR3 region is CSAGGGGQPQHF. As DNA, the CDR3 is TGCAGCGCGGGCGGGGGCGGCCAGCCCCAGCATTTT.

J is TRBJ1-5 and V is TRBV19; D is perhaps TRBD1 (5 bases). CDR1 is LNHDA and CDR2 is SQIVND in the germline V gene (reference sequence). Between the trimmed V and J ends, which lost 8 bases and 1 base, there was a span of 18 bases. The CDR3 contains 16 residues. In DNA, the CDR3 is TGTGCCAGTCGTGGGGGGTTGGGGGTGAGCAATCAGCCCCAGCATTTT. It yields the protein CASRGGLGVSNQPQHF.

For the CDR3, the DNA is TGTGCCAGCAGTCTTCAGACACCTTCAGAAGCTTTCTTT. It encodes CASSLQTPSEAFF. The chain recombines TRBV28 with TRBJ1-1; D not resolved. V was clipped by 5 bases and J by 8 bases, with 15 bases between them. Germline-derived CDR1 and CDR2 are MDHEN and SYDVKM. CDR3 size: 13 residues.

This sequence joins TRBV5-1 and TRBJ2-7; TRBD1 agrees at 7 bases. The CDR3 spans 15 residues. Germline CDR1 and CDR2: SGHRS and YFSETQ. Unmatched junction bases numbered 9, after V lost 4 bases and J lost 2 bases. CDR3 loop: CASSQTGTVPYEQYF. The CDR3 DNA is TGCGCCAGCAGCCAAACCGGGACAGTCCCCTACGAGCAGTACTTC.

This clone occurred once. The rearrangement joins TRBV2 to TRBJ2-2, with D perhaps assigned TRBD1 or TRBD2 (5 bases each). The germline CDR1 and CDR2 sequences are SNHLY and FYNNEI. This CDR3 is 14 amino acids long. The V end lost 8 bases, the J end lost 4 bases, and 14 bases lay between the germline ends. In DNA form, the CDR3 reads TGTGCCAGCGGGGGAGTAGTTAGCACCGGGGAGCTGTTTTTT. As protein: CASGGVVSTGELFF.

The chain employs TRBV7-7 and TRBJ2-2; TRBD1 matches 9 bases. V was pared by 4 bases and J by 4 bases, with 7 bases of the junction left unmatched. From germline, CDR1 is SSHAT and CDR2 FNYEAQ (reference sequence). This CDR3 is built from 16 residues. The CDR3 nucleotides are TGTGCCAGCAGCTCGACCGGGACAGGGAGCACCGGGGAGCTGTTTTTT. Translating it yields CASSSTGTGSTGELFF.

This chain connects TRBV28 to TRBJ1-2, with unresolved D. Per the germline V gene, CDR1 is MDHEN and CDR2 is SYDVKM. The CDR3 consists of 14 residues. The V end lost 7 bases, the J end lost 2 bases, and 14 bases lay between the germline ends. DNA of the CDR3: TGTGCCAGCACCCCACCCACGGGGAACTATGGCTACACCTTC. As protein: CASTPPTGNYGYTF.

This chain's CDR3 is CATSRGPGDQPQHF. The DNA of the CDR3 is TGTGCCACCAGCAGAGGCCCGGGGGACCAGCCCCAGCATTTT. The gene calls are TRBV15 and TRBJ1-5, with D possibly TRBD1 on 5 matching bases. V was clipped by 1 base and J by 7 bases, with 11 bases between them. Germline V gene sequence: CDR1 LNHNV, CDR2 YYDKDF (reference sequence). The CDR3 is 14 residues long.

The chain employs TRBV10-3 and TRBJ2-5; TRBD1 might be the D (6 bases). CDR1 is ENHRY, CDR2 SYGVKD, per germline. Trimming removed 7 bases at V and 5 bases at J, with 14 bases between. The CDR3 loop spans 13 amino acids. The CDR3 DNA is TGTGCCATCAAAACGACAGGTCGGGAGACCCAGTACTTC. Its protein is CAIKTTGRETQYF.

The chain carries TRBV4-2 and TRBJ2-2; tentatively, D is TRBD1 (6 bases). CDR1 is LGHNA and CDR2 is YNFKEQ in the germline V gene. V gave up 2 bases and J gave up 5 bases, with 21 bases separating them. This CDR3 has 18 amino acids. The CDR3 coding sequence is TGTGCCAGCAGCCAAAGGGCCCCCAGGGGCACGGGTACCGGGGAGCTGTTTTTT. Translating gives CASSQRAPRGTGTGELFF.

This clone was picked up one time. This chain connects TRBV5-4 to TRBJ2-5; D call uncertain. The V end was cut by 0 bases, the J end by 5 bases, with 8 bases between. CDR1 is SGHNT and CDR2 is YYREEE in the germline V gene (reference sequence). The CDR3 length is 13 residues. The CDR3 reads CASSLASMETQYF. The CDR3 coding sequence is TGTGCCAGCAGCTTGGCGTCGATGGAGACCCAGTACTTC.

This chain uses TRBV7-9 with TRBJ2-7; D unclear. The germline CDR1 and CDR2 sequences are SEHNR and FQNEAQ (reference sequence). The V end lost 4 bases, the J end lost 5 bases, and 12 bases lay between the germline ends. This CDR3 contains 13 residues. The CDR3 protein is CASSSVLVNEQYF. For the CDR3, the DNA is TGTGCCAGCAGCTCCGTTTTAGTAAACGAGCAGTACTTC.

V is TRBV15 and J is TRBJ1-2, with TRBD1 identical over 7 bases. V dropped 4 bases and J dropped 2; count of bases not matched to a gene: 1. CDR1 is LNHNV and CDR2 is YYDKDF in the germline V gene (reference sequence). The CDR3 loop spans 13 amino acids. In DNA form, the CDR3 reads TGTGCCACCAGCACACAGGGGAACTATGGCTACACCTTC. Protein product: CATSTQGNYGYTF.

The rearrangement links TRBV28 to TRBJ1-5; weak D call: TRBD1 (6 bases). There are 14 residues in the CDR3. With 1 base removed from V and 7 bases from J, the gap between germline ends came to 11 bases. Germline V gene lookup returns CDR1 MDHEN and CDR2 SYDVKM. The CDR3 coding sequence is TGTGCCAGCAGTTTATTAGGGGGGGGCCAGCCCCAGCATTTT. Amino acid sequence: CASSLLGGGQPQHF.